These 10 T cell receptor beta chains were sequenced from one sample in a study of patients and donors after allogeneic stem cell transplantation. MiXCR was run by TCRdb on the RT-PCR reads, yielding one entry per CDR3 protein. The table shows 920,000 or so distinct CDR3 sequences, with 15% to 20% occurring only once. The sequenced material came from blood, either unsorted or a sorted T cell fraction (not recorded which). Receptors were obtained from a human donor who was either an allogeneic HSCT recipient or a stem cell or donor lymphocyte infusion donor (not recorded which). It is not recorded whose cells these are; they may come from a transplant donor.

This chain links TRBV5-1 with TRBJ2-2, with D hard to call. This CDR3 region has 14 residues. The germline V gene encodes CDR1 SGHRS and CDR2 YFSETQ. Trimming shortened V by 0 bases and J by 7 bases, and 10 bases separated the two germline ends. DNA for the CDR3: TGCGCCAGCAGCTTGGATCCGAGTCGCGGGGAGCTGTTTTTT. The encoded protein is CASSLDPSRGELFF.

This clonotype has a handful of counts. Here the CDR3 DNA reads TGCAGTGCTAGAGATACGGAGGCGCCTGGTTCCGAGCATTTT. Amino acid sequence: CSARDTEAPGSEHF. The V and J genes are TRBV20-1 and TRBJ1-5; no clear D gene. Trimming left V 0 bases short and J 14 bases short, with 20 bases between. CDR1 is DFQATT, CDR2 SNEGSKA, per germline (reference sequence). The CDR3 is 14 amino acids.

In this sample, this clonotype turned up a few times. The chain is built from TRBV12-3 or TRBV12-4 and TRBJ2-1; TRBD1 matches 9 bases. The CDR3 is 14 amino acids. The junction had 6 bases not matched to a gene; V was cut back by 6 bases and J by 6 bases. Here the CDR3 DNA reads TGTGCCAGCAGGGGGGACAGGGTGGCCAATGAGCAGTTCTTC. Translated, it gives CASRGDRVANEQFF.

The CDR3 bases are TGTGCCAGCCTTCGGACTAGCGGGAGTCTGGATACGCAGTATTTT. It specifies CASLRTSGSLDTQYF. The chain couples TRBV7-2 to TRBJ2-3; 13 bases line up with TRBD2. The length of the CDR3 is 15 residues. Germline loops: CDR1 SGHTA, CDR2 FQGNSA. V lost 8 bases, J lost 6 bases, and 8 bases stayed unmatched. Drawing the rest from reference TRBV7-2 and TRBJ2-3, the complete variable domain is GAGVSQSPSNKVTEKGKDVELRCDPISGHTALYWYRQSLGQGLEFLIYFQGNSAPDKSGLPSDRFSAERTGGSVSTLTIQRTQQEDSAVYLCASLRTSGSLDTQYFGPGTRLTVL.

The rearrangement joins TRBV5-6 to TRBJ2-5; 11 nucleotides agree with TRBD1. The germline V gene encodes CDR1 SGHDT and CDR2 YYEEEE. The CDR3 is 17 amino acids. Losses at the gene ends were 4 bases for V and 5 bases for J; bases not matched to a gene: 13. Here the CDR3 DNA reads TGTGCCAGCAGCCTCACCAGGGACAGGGGGTTTATGGAGACCCAGTACTTC. Protein: CASSLTRDRGFMETQYF.

This clonotype was seen only a few times. The rearrangement joins TRBV4-2 to TRBJ1-2; 9 positions match TRBD1. The CDR3 is 15 amino acids. With 0 bases clipped from V and 5 bases from J, the junction kept 4 bases outside the gene matches. The germline CDR1 and CDR2 sequences are LGHNA and YNFKEQ. The CDR3 DNA sequence: TGTGCCAGCAGCCAAGAGGGACAGGGAATTTATGGCTACACCTTC. Amino acid sequence: CASSQEGQGIYGYTF.

This clonotype turned up a few times. This rearrangement joins TRBV12-3 or TRBV12-4 to TRBJ1-1, with no clear D. The ends were cut back, 4 bases at V and 1 base at J, with 7 bases in the middle. The CDR3 has 13 residues. The CDR3 DNA reads TGTGCCAGCAGTTGGAGAGGGAACACTGAAGCTTTCTTT. It is translated as CASSWRGNTEAFF.

The V gene is TRBV24-1, the J gene TRBJ2-3, with TRBD1 identical over 9 bases. The germline V gene encodes CDR1 KGHDR and CDR2 SFDVKD. Trimming took 3 bases from V and 3 from J; bases not matched to a gene: 6. This CDR3 is 16 amino acids long. The CDR3 here is CATSDAGTGKTDTQYF. CDR3 DNA: TGTGCCACCAGTGATGCCGGGACAGGGAAAACAGATACGCAGTATTTT.

This chain connects TRBV6-2 or TRBV6-3 to TRBJ2-4, with a weak D call TRBD1 (6 bases). CDR3 size: 17 residues. Trimming stripped 0 bases from V and 8 bases from J, with 20 bases between. Germline CDR1 reads MNHEY; CDR2 reads SVGEGT. CDR3: CASSYSSFSGAGDIQYF. The CDR3 nucleotides are TGTGCCAGCAGTTACTCGTCCTTTTCAGGGGCTGGAGACATTCAGTACTTC.

This clonotype occurred many times. V usage is TRBV10-3 and J usage is TRBJ2-1; the D is unclear. Per germline, CDR1 ENHRY and CDR2 SYGVKD. The length of the CDR3 is 15 residues. V gave up 4 bases and J gave up 0 bases, with 10 bases separating them. The CDR3: CAISASADSYNEQFF. As DNA, the CDR3 is TGTGCCATCAGTGCCAGCGCGGACTCCTACAATGAGCAGTTCTTC.